The T cell receptor (beta chain) described here comes from a study of T cell clones after liver transplantation. Background on the study: At least one year of complete immunosuppression withdrawal without enzymes over twice normal defined tolerance. Samples came pre-transplant, pre-randomization before withdrawal, and post-randomization after withdrawal ended. Whole-study results and caveats: Compared with third party-reactive sequences, donor-reactive ones declined more, independent of withdrawal success.

TCRdb's copy holds only in-frame clones and misses some; the assay was immunoSEQ multiplex PCR. The repertoire has over 60,000 clones, 80% of them found once; the top ten carry 0.55% to 0.75%. On this clone: As yet, its antigen is unknown.

Per germline, CDR1 WNHNN and CDR2 SYGVQD (reference sequence). V shed 4 bases and J shed 2 bases, with 7 bases lying between them. This CDR3 region has 13 residues. The chain is built from TRBV10-1 and TRBJ2-3, with D unresolved. This clonotype was obtained from a human donor who received a liver transplant. The sample here was CD4+ T cells from blood, taken before liver transplant. The CDR3 region has the DNA TGCGCCAGCAGTGTACCCCCCACAGATACGCAGTATTTT. This sequence encodes CASSVPPTDTQYF.